This T cell receptor (beta chain) was documented in a study of beta chain features in type 1 diabetes. General study points: When Type 1 diabetes patients were examined, their TCRB CDR3s proved moderately but significantly shorter in all four CD4+ subsets.

The CDR3 length is 14 residues. Trimming removed 5 bases at V and 12 bases at J, with 20 bases between. Looked up from germline, CDR1 is LGHNT and CDR2 is FRNRAP. Purity exceeded 98% in all sorted populations. Expressed TCRB transcripts got sequenced, as all isolated RNA was reverse transcribed. Repertoires were generated with immunoSEQ multiplex PCR, while TCRdb's copy carries only in-frame clones and drops some. There are around 110,000 clones in the sample; over 15% occur only once, and about 2.1% lies in the top ten. Remarks on this clone: Antigen specificity is unknown.

The receptor was derived from a young man with type 1 diabetes. This rearrangement joins TRBV12-5 to TRBJ2-1; possibly TRBD1 or TRBD2 for D (6 bases each). Sequencing was carried out using central memory CD4+ T cells from blood. CDR3 amino acids: CASGIQPGAAGQFF. For the CDR3, the DNA is TGTGCTAGTGGTATACAGCCGGGGGCAGCTGGGCAGTTCTTC.